The T cell receptor (beta chain) under discussion was sequenced for a study of cytomegalovirus exposure and HLA in healthy donors (dated by TCRdb to 2017 to 2019). Concerning the study at large: According to a later analysis, one platform produced both the roughly 120 validation repertoires and the 666 repertoires of the first cohort. To predict cytomegalovirus infection status, the study brought together high-throughput TCR immunosequencing, statistical association of individual TCRs with disease status, and machine learning. The study was designed to test whether signatures of past pathogen exposure could be identified by cataloging public T cell receptors. Besides the first cohort of hundreds of subjects, a separate validation cohort made up of 120 or so different subjects was used.

The CDR3 starts with the cysteine, ends with the phenylalanine, and has 16 residues. Of all the DNA, just the CDR3 is kept, 48 bases in frame from base 1. V and J are truncated by 0 bases and 2 bases respectively, leaving an intervening sequence of 13 bases. CDR1 SGHRS and CDR2 YFSETQ were looked up in the germline V gene. Study-wide findings and limitations: A later analysis had no HLA typing for the validation cohort, so co-occurrence there was scored across all 110 or so repertoires. In both the original and validation cohorts, the classifier was reported to diagnose cytomegalovirus status with high specificity and sensitivity. A few of the identified cytomegalovirus-associated TCR beta chains were confirmed in vitro to be specific for cytomegalovirus antigens. Across donors, most TCR sequences were observed very rarely, whereas some public TCRs were present in many individuals. In the study, around 160 TCR beta chains were listed as associated with cytomegalovirus. A later analysis found that TCRs clustered in the first cohort also tended to co-occur in the 120 validation repertoires, with 94% of cluster scores above 0. The authors suggested that the approach could potentially be extended to other disease states and immunological phenotypes.

Of note for this clone: Its antigen has not been determined. There are no base qualities to consult, and no much larger clone falls within one base.

To prepare the library, the immunoSEQ multiplex PCR assay was applied. In the source study's methods: A statistical classification framework was built for diagnosing cytomegalovirus status from the catalog of TCR beta chain sequences. Not all clones reach the TCRdb copy of this immuneACCESS table, which keeps in-frame sequences only. Checked studies attribute under half of the gap to unresolved V genes and leave the rest unexplained. V, J and clone size derive from that table, while D and trimming were established from the DNA sequence. In all, the sample holds under 300,000 clones, and roughly 89% of those were seen once. 0.35% to 0.4% of the sample is held by the ten biggest clonotypes. The donors were included in the validation cohort of over a hundred subjects, a group kept apart from the approximately 700-subject first cohort.

The chain uses TRBV5-1 and TRBJ2-3, with a weak D call of TRBD2 (6 bases match). Specimen: PBMCs. This TCR was sampled from a woman aged 18-29 years in good health and CMV-seronegative. The DNA is as follows: TGCGCCAGCAGCTTGGCGGGACTCCCGGCCACAGATACGCAGTATTTT. Its coded protein is CASSLAGLPATDTQYF.